The source of this T cell receptor beta chain is a study of T cell responses to AZD1222 COVID-19 vaccine (dated by TCRdb to the early 2020s). About the full investigation: TCR sequencing covered 230 or so trial participants: 200 to 220 given two doses of AZD1222 and 26 given two doses of MenACWY control vaccine. Trial participants were enrolled by age into subgroups of 18-55, 56-69 and 70-plus years, and roughly 150, 30 and 60 TCR-sequenced participants, respectively, were included in these subgroups. What the authors observed across the whole study: Epitopes outside the regions mutated in the B.1.351 and B.1.1.7 variants were reportedly recognized by nearly half of the unique spike-specific TCRs. Only six AZD1222 recipients were SARS-CoV-2 seropositive at baseline, limiting conclusions about previously exposed vaccinees. After two AZD1222 doses, both the breadth and the depth of spike-specific TCRs were significantly higher than at day 0 and than in MenACWY recipients. The vaccine-associated CD4 TCRs covered the entire spike protein, and the dominant responses fell in regions 160-218 and 743-854. Because no day 14 peak-response samples were available, repertoires were characterized only after the peak T cell response. Most participants were white British and females outnumbered males, and the authors suggested that clonal diversity may have been underestimated. In the small 56-69-year group, the increase in depth fell short of significance, most likely because of low power.

The CDR1 and CDR2 encoded by the germline V gene (reference sequence) are MNHEY and SMNVEV. From cysteine to phenylalanine, the CDR3 is 14 amino acids long. Of the read, only the CDR3 DNA is kept; its 42 bases are in frame from base 1. Trimming leaves V shorter by 3 bases and J shorter by 6 bases, with the junction holding 7 bases beyond the gene matches. In the case of this clone: Its recognized antigen is unknown. Base qualities are not recorded, but no much larger clone differs from it by a single base.

The CDR3 regions of human TCRbeta chains were analyzed by immunosequencing. The authors processed their data as follows. TCRs in the repertoires were matched against a reference library of SARS-CoV-2-specific TCRs that had been generated with the MIRA antigen-specificity platform. Breadth meant the fraction of unique TCRs that were SARS-CoV-2-associated, whereas depth meant the fraction of total T cells that were SARS-CoV-2-associated. Using the MIRA data, each spike-specific TCR was assigned both to the spike region to which the TCR was reactive and to a CD4 or CD8 class. Log10-transformed breadth and depth values were compared by one-way ANOVA with Sidak's multiple comparisons tests. The table comes from immuneACCESS by way of TCRdb, which keeps in-frame sequences with V and J called. Part of the clones is missing from these tables; in studies checked, under half for an unresolved V gene and the rest for unknown reasons. V, J and clone size derive from that table, while D and trimming were established from the DNA sequence. In all, the sample holds 140,000 to 150,000 clones, and 91% of those were seen once. Together, the top ten hold roughly 7.5% of the sample.

The label giving this sample's time point can be read as: about 28 days (+/-7) after the second vaccine dose. The treatment or condition tag for this specimen amounts to: meningococcal conjugate vaccine given as trial control. Vaccinee samples came from UK trials COV001 and COV002, including a single-blind randomized controlled phase 2/3 trial of AZD1222 (ChAdOx1 nCoV-19) in healthy adults. For TCRbeta chain sequencing, PBMC samples from trial participants were taken at day 0 and at day 28 after the second dose. The chain is assembled from TRBV27 and TRBJ2-7, with 8 bases matching TRBD1. Sequences were derived from peripheral blood, sampled 28 days after the second dose of the MenACWY control vaccine. This clonotype originated in an adult who received the MenACWY meningococcal vaccine as a control. This receptor has the CDR3 CASSFDRGLGEQYF. In nucleotide form, the sequence is TGTGCCAGCAGTTTCGACAGGGGCCTCGGCGAGCAGTACTTC.